Each of the 10 T cell receptor beta chains below was sequenced from the same sample in a study of cytomegalovirus exposure and HLA in healthy donors. Amplification used 60 Vbeta primers and 13 Jbeta primers. Produced via immunoSEQ multiplex PCR; TCRdb's table is partial and in-frame only. This table has 150,000 to 200,000 clones, around 77% appearing once. Sequencing was done on a sample of PBMCs. These receptor sequences come from a woman aged 25 to 45 in good health and CMV-seronegative.

The chain links TRBV5-1 to TRBJ1-1, with no clear D. CDR1 is SGHRS and CDR2 is YFSETQ in the germline V gene. Trimming cost V 2 bases and J 7 bases, with 9 bases left between them. This CDR3 has 12 amino acids. Written as DNA, the CDR3 is TGCGCCAGCAGCTTTGTCGGCGGTGAAGCTTTCTTT. Residues: CASSFVGGEAFF.

The chain has TRBV30 and TRBJ1-2, with D unresolved. Looked up from germline, CDR1 is GTSNPN and CDR2 is SVGIG (reference sequence). CDR3 size: 12 residues. V gave up 3 bases and J gave up 4 bases, with 9 bases separating them. In DNA, the CDR3 is TGTGCCTGGAGGAGGGATTCCTATGGCTACACCTTC. Translating gives CAWRRDSYGYTF.

V gene TRBV27 combines with J gene TRBJ2-7; D remains unclear. This CDR3 is built from 13 residues. The V end lost 5 bases, the J end lost 1 base, and 9 bases lay between the germline ends. CDR1 is MNHEY and CDR2 is SMNVEV in the germline V gene (reference sequence). Here the CDR3 DNA reads TGTGCCAGCAGTCCCCTACAGTCCTACGAGCAGTACTTC. Residues: CASSPLQSYEQYF.

This sequence joins TRBV4-2 and TRBJ2-3; D is unclear. The ends were cut back, 0 bases at V and 1 base at J, with 17 bases in the middle. The length of the CDR3 is 18 residues. Germline assignment: CDR1 LGHNA and CDR2 YNFKEQ. This CDR3 reads CASSQDYGAQSRTDTQYF. CDR3 bases: TGTGCCAGCAGCCAAGATTATGGAGCTCAGTCTCGCACAGATACGCAGTATTTT.

The chain employs TRBV6-4 and TRBJ1-2; D unresolved. Germline CDR1 reads MRHNA; CDR2 reads SNTAGT. Trimming cost V 8 bases and J 5 bases, with 12 bases left between them. The CDR3 consists of 12 residues. CDR3 nucleotides: TGTGCCAGCCGTCCCGGGGAGTATGGCTACACCTTC. The encoded protein is CASRPGEYGYTF.

The V call is TRBV7-2, the J call TRBJ2-7; 9 nucleotides align to TRBD1. In germline, CDR1 is SGHTA, CDR2 FQGNSA. This CDR3 has 15 amino acids. With 5 bases clipped from V and 4 bases from J, the junction kept 9 bases outside the gene matches. DNA for the CDR3: TGTGCCAGCAGCCTGTTGGACAGGGGAAATTACGAGCAGTACTTC. Translation gives CASSLLDRGNYEQYF.

The chain recombines TRBV30 with TRBJ1-6, with 10 bases that match TRBD1. This CDR3 is built from 14 residues. The germline V gene has CDR1 GTSNPN and CDR2 SVGIG (reference sequence). V was clipped by 2 bases and J by 10 bases; unmatched bases: 5. The CDR3 nucleotides are TGTGCCTGGAGTCAGGGGACAGGGGCCTCACCCCTCCACTTT. Translated: CAWSQGTGASPLHF.

CDR3: CASSLSGGQDTIYF. In nucleotides, the CDR3 is TGCGCCAGCAGCTTGTCCGGGGGTCAAGACACCATATATTTT. The chain recombines TRBV5-1 with TRBJ1-3; a weak D match, TRBD1 (5 bases). V was pared by 1 base and J by 8 bases, with 13 bases between. This CDR3 has 14 amino acids. CDR1 SGHRS and CDR2 YFSETQ come from the germline V gene. The full variable domain, with the rest looked up from reference TRBV5-1 and TRBJ1-3, is KAGVTQTPRYLIKTRGQQVTLSCSPISGHRSVSWYQQTPGQGLQFLFEYFSETQRNKGNFPGRFSGRQFSNSRSEMNVSTLELGDSALYLCASSLSGGQDTIYFGEGSWLTVV.

The table lists this clone with a count of one. The genes are TRBV19 and TRBJ1-3; D is uncertain. The length of the CDR3 is 14 residues. V lost 4 bases to trimming and J lost 0 bases, with 7 bases between them. Germline V gives CDR1 LNHDA, CDR2 SQIVND (reference sequence). This CDR3 is CASSKQHSGNTIYF. The CDR3 region has the DNA TGTGCCAGTAGTAAACAGCACTCTGGAAACACCATATATTTT.

This rearrangement joins TRBV9 to TRBJ1-4; D not certain. CDR3 length: 14 residues. V gave up 4 bases and J gave up 7 bases, with 14 bases separating them. Germline assignment: CDR1 SGDLS and CDR2 YYNGEE. The CDR3 sequence is CASSPGGGSEKLFF. CDR3 nucleotides: TGTGCCAGCAGCCCTGGTGGAGGCAGTGAAAAACTGTTTTTT. The whole variable domain, filled in from reference TRBV9 and TRBJ1-4, reads DSGVTQTPKHLITATGQRVTLRCSPRSGDLSVYWYQQSLDQGLQFLIQYYNGEERAKGNILERFSAQQFPDLHSELNLSSLELGDSALYFCASSPGGGSEKLFFGSGTQLSVL.